One TCR beta chain is described in this entry. It was CD45RO-negative cells, positively selected for CCR7, that made up naive CD8 cells, with terminally differentiated effector memory CD45RA+ cells excluded. V lost 4 bases and J lost 0; bases outside the gene matches: 7. This CDR3 region has 16 residues. Germline CDR1 is LNHDA and CDR2 is SQIVND (reference sequence). The protocol was immunoSEQ multiplex PCR, while the TCRdb copy is restricted to in-frame clones and leaves out a portion. The data hold about 2.2 million clones, with more than 85% observed a single time. The data were taken from a study of shared clonotypes between healthy human individuals. In the study overall: The donor pool was made up of two women and a few men aged 18 to 49. The study used three CD4 naive, three CD4 memory, two CD8 naive and one CD8 memory plate per donor.

This receptor was identified in a man aged 18 to 35 in good health. Some clones in this sample may be carry-over from other donors' samples. Sequencing was done on a sample of naive CD8+ T cells from PBMCs. V is TRBV19 and J is TRBJ2-3; 7 bases are a match to TRBD2. CDR3 region: CASSRRSGTSTDTQYF. CDR3 DNA sequence: TGTGCCAGTAGTAGGCGGAGCGGGACCAGCACAGATACGCAGTATTTT.